These 7 T cell receptor beta chains came from one sample sequenced in a study of resident and recirculating memory T cells in vitiligo. Sequencing used immunoSEQ multiplex PCR; TCRdb keeps in-frame clones, though not all of them. Among more than 65,000 clones listed, roughly 90% were seen once. Sequencing was carried out using blood. Receptors originate from a male donor with vitiligo.

The chain carries TRBV7-8 and TRBJ2-1, with TRBD1 as a possible D gene (6 bases). V gave up 6 bases and J gave up 3 bases, with 15 bases separating them. CDR3 length: 15 amino acids. The germline CDR1 and CDR2 sequences are SGHVS and FQNEAQ. The CDR3 nucleotides read TGTGCCAGCAGTGCCCGGGACACTTTCTACAATGAGCAGTTCTTC. This gives the protein CASSARDTFYNEQFF.

This chain uses TRBV28 with TRBJ2-7, with 7 bases matching TRBD1. V was clipped by 1 base and J by 7 bases; unmatched bases: 7. This CDR3 comprises 14 residues. Looked up from germline, CDR1 is MDHEN and CDR2 is SYDVKM. The CDR3 protein is CASSLYRGVWEQYF. The CDR3 region has the DNA TGTGCCAGCAGTTTATACAGGGGAGTATGGGAGCAGTACTTC.

This clone appeared once. The V call is TRBV19, the J call TRBJ1-2; TRBD1 matches 9 bases. V trimming: 4 bases; J trimming: 4 bases; junction bases outside the gene matches: 13. The germline V gene has CDR1 LNHDA and CDR2 SQIVND (reference sequence). There are 17 residues in the CDR3. The CDR3: CASSNRKGGQGVYGYTF. CDR3 coding DNA: TGTGCCAGTAGTAACAGAAAAGGGGGACAGGGTGTCTATGGCTACACCTTC.

The chain is built from TRBV15 and TRBJ2-7; D is unclear. This CDR3 has 15 amino acids. V was shortened by 0 bases and J by 6 bases, with 15 bases between the two germline ends. Germline V lookup: CDR1 LNHNV, CDR2 YYDKDF (reference sequence). The CDR3 bases are TGTGCCACCAGCAGAGATCCGGCACAGCCCCCCGAGCAGTACTTC. It translates to CATSRDPAQPPEQYF.

The chain joins TRBV4-1 to TRBJ1-4; D call uncertain. This CDR3 spans 15 amino acids. Trimming removed 1 base at V and 11 bases at J, with 17 bases between. CDR1 and CDR2 from the germline V gene are MGHRA and YSYEKL. DNA for the CDR3: TGCGCCAGCAGCCAAGTCCTGGGAGGGTTGGGCAAACTGTTTTTT. It is translated as CASSQVLGGLGKLFF.

The chain is built from TRBV11-3 and TRBJ1-1; D gene unclear. Trimming took 5 bases from V and 5 from J, leaving 9 bases between them. The CDR3 sequence is 12 residues long. CDR1 is SGHNT and CDR2 is YENEEA in the germline V gene. Written as DNA, the CDR3 is TGTGCCAGCAGCCAAGACGGGACTGAAGCTTTCTTT. Encoded protein: CASSQDGTEAFF. The full variable domain, with the rest looked up from reference TRBV11-3 and TRBJ1-1, is EAGVVQSPRYKIIEKKQPVAFWCNPISGHNTLYWYLQNLGQGPELLIRYENEEAVDDSQLPKDRFSAERLKGVDSTLKIQPAELGDSAVYLCASSQDGTEAFFGQGTRLTVV.

The chain employs TRBV4-3 and TRBJ1-1; 8 bases agree with TRBD1. CDR3 size: 13 residues. The germline CDR1 and CDR2 sequences are LGHNA and YSLEER. The trim removed 5 bases at V and 5 bases at J, leaving 4 bases unmatched. CDR3 DNA: TGCGCCAGCAGCGCACAGGGGGGGACTGAAGCTTTCTTT. Translating it yields CASSAQGGTEAFF.